Listed below are T cell receptor beta chains from one sample, sequenced in a study of identical twins. TCRdb re-called the 5' RACE reads through MiXCR, storing one row per CDR3 protein. Here the sample spans 300,000 to 400,000 distinct CDR3 sequences, around 12% being singletons. These data were also filed under a second study, of yellow fever vaccine responses in identical twins.

Sequencing input: CD8+ T cells sorted from blood. The receptors stem from a woman aged 18 to 35 in good health. Each CDR3 is given with its conserved first and last residue. The D gene is left open where the match is weak. Clone size is stated in some rows and not others, as once, few, many or a class when expanded.

clone_size: -
j_call: TRBJ2-1
v_call: TRBV29-1
d_call: TRBD2
cdr3_aa: CSVEGGTSLSYNEQFF
cdr3_nt: TGCAGCGTTGAGGGAGGGACTTCCCTCTCCTACAATGAGCAGTTCTTC

clone_size: -
j_call: TRBJ2-1
v_call: TRBV5-1
d_call: -
cdr3_aa: CASSQTTNQETQFF
cdr3_nt: TGCGCCAGCAGCCAGACGACAAATCAAGAGACCCAGTTCTTC

clone_size: many
j_call: TRBJ1-1
v_call: TRBV7-8
d_call: TRBD1
cdr3_aa: CASSFPGQGRTEAFF
cdr3_nt: TGTGCCAGCAGCTTTCCGGGACAGGGCAGGACTGAAGCTTTCTTT

clone_size: few
j_call: TRBJ2-7
v_call: TRBV7-9
d_call: -
cdr3_aa: CASSLKRDGRYEQYF
cdr3_nt: TGTGCCAGCAGCCTAAAACGGGACGGTCGTTACGAGCAGTACTTC

clone_size: -
j_call: TRBJ1-5
v_call: TRBV27
d_call: -
cdr3_aa: CASSRGQQNQPQHF
cdr3_nt: TGTGCCAGCAGTCGCGGACAACAGAATCAGCCCCAGCATTTT

clone_size: -
j_call: TRBJ1-6
v_call: TRBV11-2
d_call: TRBD1
cdr3_aa: CASSEATGVTYNSPLHF
cdr3_nt: TGTGCCAGCAGCGAAGCGACAGGGGTAACATATAATTCACCCCTCCACTTT

clone_size: few
j_call: TRBJ1-2
v_call: TRBV7-2
d_call: TRBD1
cdr3_aa: CASSRGTGSIDIYGYTF
cdr3_nt: TGTGCCAGCAGCCGAGGGACAGGGAGCATCGACATTTATGGCTACACCTTC

clone_size: -
j_call: TRBJ2-1
v_call: TRBV20-1
d_call: TRBD2
cdr3_aa: CSARSSGGAEEQFF
cdr3_nt: TGCAGTGCTAGAAGTAGCGGGGGGGCGGAGGAGCAGTTCTTC

clone_size: few
j_call: TRBJ1-2
v_call: TRBV7-8
d_call: TRBD1
cdr3_aa: CASSLGSQGAYGYTF
cdr3_nt: TGTGCCAGCAGCTTAGGTAGTCAGGGGGCCTATGGCTACACCTTC

clone_size: -
j_call: TRBJ1-1
v_call: TRBV12-3/TRBV12-4
d_call: TRBD1
cdr3_aa: CASRGTGALNTEAFF
cdr3_nt: TGTGCCAGCAGGGGGACAGGGGCCCTGAACACTGAAGCTTTCTTT

clone_size: -
j_call: TRBJ2-2
v_call: TRBV7-2
d_call: TRBD1
cdr3_aa: CASSLGTGWGTGELFF
cdr3_nt: TGTGCCAGCAGCTTAGGGACAGGTTGGGGCACCGGGGAGCTGTTTTTT

clone_size: many
j_call: TRBJ2-1
v_call: TRBV5-1
d_call: TRBD1
cdr3_aa: CASSGDRVEYNEQFF
cdr3_nt: TGCGCCAGCAGCGGCGACAGGGTCGAGTACAATGAGCAGTTCTTC

clone_size: many
j_call: TRBJ2-3
v_call: TRBV29-1
d_call: TRBD2
cdr3_aa: CSVELAGDPSTDTQYF
cdr3_nt: TGCAGCGTTGAACTAGCGGGGGATCCTAGCACAGATACGCAGTATTTT

clone_size: few
j_call: TRBJ1-2
v_call: TRBV4-1
d_call: -
cdr3_aa: CASSQEGNRGYTF
cdr3_nt: TGCGCCAGCAGCCAAGAAGGGAATCGGGGCTACACCTTC

clone_size: -
j_call: TRBJ2-1
v_call: TRBV20-1
d_call: TRBD2
cdr3_aa: CSAPRGLAGEDEQFF
cdr3_nt: TGCAGTGCTCCTAGGGGTCTAGCGGGAGAAGATGAGCAGTTCTTC

clone_size: many
j_call: TRBJ2-5
v_call: TRBV4-1
d_call: TRBD2
cdr3_aa: CASSHLQKRDYQETQYF
cdr3_nt: TGCGCCAGCAGCCACCTACAGAAGCGGGACTACCAAGAGACCCAGTACTTC

clone_size: -
j_call: TRBJ2-5
v_call: TRBV12-3/TRBV12-4
d_call: -
cdr3_aa: CASSQSGTPTEFRDQYF
cdr3_nt: TGTGCCAGCAGTCAATCCGGGACACCCACGGAATTTAGAGACCAGTACTTC

clone_size: -
j_call: TRBJ2-1
v_call: TRBV9
d_call: -
cdr3_aa: CASSSGTGGSGSSYNEQFF
cdr3_nt: TGTGCCAGCAGCTCAGGGACAGGAGGTAGCGGGAGCTCCTACAATGAGCAGTTCTTC

clone_size: few
j_call: TRBJ2-5
v_call: TRBV12-3/TRBV12-4
d_call: -
cdr3_aa: CASSQVERPGQYF
cdr3_nt: TGTGCCAGCAGTCAGGTAGAGCGGCCTGGTCAGTACTTC

clone_size: -
j_call: TRBJ2-1
v_call: TRBV29-1
d_call: -
cdr3_aa: CSVEDVVRDEEFF
cdr3_nt: TGCAGCGTTGAAGATGTAGTAAGGGACGAGGAGTTCTTC

clone_size: few
j_call: TRBJ2-7
v_call: TRBV7-6
d_call: -
cdr3_aa: CASSLLDRFEEQYF
cdr3_nt: TGTGCCAGCAGCTTACTAGACCGATTTGAAGAGCAGTACTTC

clone_size: many
j_call: TRBJ2-3
v_call: TRBV10-3
d_call: -
cdr3_aa: CAISEFIVDTQYF
cdr3_nt: TGTGCCATCAGTGAGTTCATCGTGGATACGCAGTATTTT

clone_size: many
j_call: TRBJ1-2
v_call: TRBV3-1
d_call: TRBD1
cdr3_aa: CASSQQDRVANYGYTF
cdr3_nt: TGTGCCAGCAGCCAACAAGACAGGGTCGCTAACTATGGCTACACCTTC

clone_size: -
j_call: TRBJ2-1
v_call: TRBV7-6
d_call: -
cdr3_aa: CASSFWAGSNNEQFF
cdr3_nt: TGTGCCAGCAGCTTCTGGGCGGGTTCTAACAATGAGCAGTTCTTC

clone_size: many
j_call: TRBJ2-1
v_call: TRBV5-6
d_call: -
cdr3_aa: CASSLSRTDNEQFF
cdr3_nt: TGTGCCAGCAGCCTATCCCGGACGGACAATGAGCAGTTCTTC

clone_size: -
j_call: TRBJ2-2
v_call: TRBV29-1
d_call: TRBD2
cdr3_aa: CSVVGGESGGKAGELFF
cdr3_nt: TGCAGCGTTGTGGGGGGAGAGAGCGGGGGAAAAGCCGGGGAGCTGTTTTTT

clone_size: many
j_call: TRBJ2-1
v_call: TRBV3-1
d_call: -
cdr3_aa: CASSHLWEYSSYNEQFF
cdr3_nt: TGTGCCAGCAGCCATTTGTGGGAGTACAGCTCCTACAATGAGCAGTTCTTC

clone_size: -
j_call: TRBJ2-1
v_call: TRBV7-6
d_call: TRBD2
cdr3_aa: CASSYRTSSYNEQFF
cdr3_nt: TGTGCCAGCAGCTATCGGACTAGCTCCTACAATGAGCAGTTCTTC

clone_size: -
j_call: TRBJ2-2
v_call: TRBV3-1
d_call: -
cdr3_aa: CASSQDPPGELFF
cdr3_nt: TGTGCCAGCAGCCAAGATCCCCCGGGGGAGCTGTTTTTT

clone_size: few
j_call: TRBJ2-7
v_call: TRBV20-1
d_call: -
cdr3_aa: CSARGLRTTYEQYF
cdr3_nt: TGCAGTGCTAGAGGCCTCCGGACAACCTACGAGCAGTACTTC

clone_size: few
j_call: TRBJ2-7
v_call: TRBV20-1
d_call: TRBD2
cdr3_aa: CSAMASGAYEQYF
cdr3_nt: TGCAGTGCTATGGCTAGCGGGGCCTACGAGCAGTACTTC

clone_size: -
j_call: TRBJ2-1
v_call: TRBV5-6
d_call: TRBD2
cdr3_aa: CASSLRWGGRNEQFF
cdr3_nt: TGTGCCAGCAGCTTGCGTTGGGGCGGGAGGAATGAGCAGTTCTTC

clone_size: -
j_call: TRBJ2-1
v_call: TRBV12-5
d_call: TRBD1
cdr3_aa: CASGQGYNEQFF
cdr3_nt: TGTGCTAGTGGACAGGGGTACAATGAGCAGTTCTTC

clone_size: few
j_call: TRBJ2-3
v_call: TRBV3-1
d_call: -
cdr3_aa: CASSQDYPPRALDNTDTQYF
cdr3_nt: TGTGCCAGCAGCCAAGATTATCCCCCGCGGGCTTTGGATAACACAGATACGCAGTATTTT

clone_size: few
j_call: TRBJ1-5
v_call: TRBV2
d_call: -
cdr3_aa: CASSEMGFGDQPQHF
cdr3_nt: TGTGCCAGCAGTGAAATGGGTTTCGGTGATCAGCCCCAGCATTTT

clone_size: many
j_call: TRBJ2-7
v_call: TRBV10-3
d_call: -
cdr3_aa: CAISDRGYEQYF
cdr3_nt: TGTGCCATCAGTGATCGGGGCTACGAGCAGTACTTC

clone_size: many
j_call: TRBJ2-1
v_call: TRBV11-2
d_call: TRBD1
cdr3_aa: CASFQDRERTNEQFF
cdr3_nt: TGTGCCAGCTTCCAAGACAGGGAGAGGACCAATGAGCAGTTCTTC

clone_size: few
j_call: TRBJ2-1
v_call: TRBV10-3
d_call: TRBD2
cdr3_aa: CAIKSGSGPYNEQFF
cdr3_nt: TGTGCCATCAAGTCGGGTAGCGGGCCTTACAATGAGCAGTTCTTC

clone_size: few
j_call: TRBJ2-5
v_call: TRBV4-1
d_call: -
cdr3_aa: CASSQSGNQETQYF
cdr3_nt: TGCGCCAGCAGCCAGTCCGGGAACCAAGAGACCCAGTACTTC

clone_size: many
j_call: TRBJ2-2
v_call: TRBV12-3/TRBV12-4
d_call: -
cdr3_aa: CASTAWSGTGELFF
cdr3_nt: TGTGCCAGCACGGCGTGGTCGGGCACCGGGGAGCTGTTTTTT

clone_size: -
j_call: TRBJ2-1
v_call: TRBV25-1
d_call: -
cdr3_aa: CASSEWESSYNEQFF
cdr3_nt: TGTGCCAGCAGTGAATGGGAGAGCTCCTACAATGAGCAGTTCTTC

clone_size: few
j_call: TRBJ2-1
v_call: TRBV5-1
d_call: TRBD2
cdr3_aa: CASSQGGAGGPTPSEQFF
cdr3_nt: TGCGCCAGCAGTCAGGGCGGCGCGGGAGGGCCTACCCCAAGTGAGCAGTTCTTC

clone_size: -
j_call: TRBJ2-5
v_call: TRBV2
d_call: -
cdr3_aa: CASSGVTQYF
cdr3_nt: TGTGCCAGCAGTGGGGTGACCCAGTACTTC

clone_size: few
j_call: TRBJ1-6
v_call: TRBV6-1
d_call: -
cdr3_aa: CASSEGVTASPLHF
cdr3_nt: TGTGCCAGCAGTGAAGGGGTAACGGCTTCACCCCTCCACTTT

clone_size: few
j_call: TRBJ2-1
v_call: TRBV20-1
d_call: TRBD2
cdr3_aa: CSATIGTSGYNEQFF
cdr3_nt: TGCAGTGCTACGATTGGGACTAGCGGTTACAATGAGCAGTTCTTC

clone_size: -
j_call: TRBJ2-3
v_call: TRBV28
d_call: -
cdr3_aa: CASRGGASTDTQYF
cdr3_nt: TGTGCCAGCAGAGGGGGGGCCTCTACAGATACGCAGTATTTT

clone_size: -
j_call: TRBJ2-1
v_call: TRBV19
d_call: TRBD2
cdr3_aa: CASSIVGRAHNEQFF
cdr3_nt: TGTGCCAGTAGTATAGTCGGGAGGGCTCACAATGAGCAGTTCTTC

clone_size: -
j_call: TRBJ2-4
v_call: TRBV2
d_call: TRBD2
cdr3_aa: CASSEALIAGGKNIQYF
cdr3_nt: TGTGCCAGCAGTGAAGCGCTGATAGCGGGAGGCAAAAACATTCAGTACTTC

clone_size: -
j_call: TRBJ2-1
v_call: TRBV4-1
d_call: TRBD1
cdr3_aa: CASSQATGDDLLGQFF
cdr3_nt: TGCGCCAGCAGCCAAGCGACAGGGGACGACCTACTAGGGCAGTTCTTC